The rows below give T cell receptor beta chains drawn from one sample of a study of blood T cell repertoires in COVID-19. Only in-frame clones appear in the TCRdb table, and some are missing; sequencing was by immunoSEQ multiplex PCR. The sample gives approximately 120,000 clones, roughly 69% of which show up once; approximately 2% is in the top ten. The specimen sequenced was peripheral blood. These receptors came from a woman in her 70s with acute or convalescent COVID-19. Each CDR3 is given with its conserved first and last residue. D genes are given only for firm matches. Rows give clone size only sometimes, using once, few, many, or a class for an expanded clone.

clone size: .; D gene: TRBD1; J gene: TRBJ1-5; V gene: TRBV19; CDR3 DNA: TGTGCCAGTAGTGGGACAGGGGGCTTACAGCCCCAGCATTTT; CDR3 protein: CASSGTGGLQPQHF
clone size: .; D gene: TRBD2; J gene: TRBJ2-5; V gene: TRBV7-9; CDR3 DNA: TGTGCCAGCAGCTTAAGCGGGGAAGAGACCCAGTACTTC; CDR3 protein: CASSLSGEETQYF
clone size: .; D gene: TRBD1; J gene: TRBJ2-4; V gene: TRBV10-3; CDR3 DNA: TGTGCCATCAGTGAGTCTGCAGGGGGCGCAGTAGCCAAAAACATTCAGTACTTC; CDR3 protein: CAISESAGGAVAKNIQYF
clone size: .; D gene: TRBD1; J gene: TRBJ1-1; V gene: TRBV3-1/TRBV3-2; CDR3 DNA: TGTGCCAGCAGCCAGTCAGGGGGTCGTACTGAAGCTTTCTTT; CDR3 protein: CASSQSGGRTEAFF
clone size: once; D gene: .; J gene: TRBJ2-3; V gene: TRBV9; CDR3 DNA: TGTGCCAGCAGCCCCCGACAGACAGATACGCAGTATTTT; CDR3 protein: CASSPRQTDTQYF
clone size: .; D gene: .; J gene: TRBJ1-3; V gene: TRBV4-1; CDR3 DNA: TGCGCCAGCAGCCAAGCCGGGAACTCTGGAAACACCATATATTTT; CDR3 protein: CASSQAGNSGNTIYF
clone size: once; D gene: .; J gene: TRBJ2-7; V gene: TRBV30; CDR3 DNA: TGTGCCTGGAGTGTACGAGGCGGGACGGCCATCTCCTACGAGCAGTACTTC; CDR3 protein: CAWSVRGGTAISYEQYF
clone size: few; D gene: .; J gene: TRBJ1-2; V gene: TRBV7-9; CDR3 DNA: TGTGCCAGCGCCGAAACAGGGACCAGCTTCCTCTATGGCTACACCTTC; CDR3 protein: CASAETGTSFLYGYTF
clone size: .; D gene: .; J gene: TRBJ1-2; V gene: TRBV24-1; CDR3 DNA: TGTGCCACCAGTGATCCGGGACTTGGCTACACCTTC; CDR3 protein: CATSDPGLGYTF
clone size: once; D gene: TRBD2; J gene: TRBJ2-5; V gene: TRBV11-3; CDR3 DNA: TGTGCCAGCAGCTTAGGGACTAGCGGACAAGAGACCCAGTACTTC; CDR3 protein: CASSLGTSGQETQYF
clone size: .; D gene: .; J gene: TRBJ1-4; V gene: TRBV11-2; CDR3 DNA: TGTGCCAGCAGCTTAGCAGGGTTGACTAATGAAAAACTGTTTTTT; CDR3 protein: CASSLAGLTNEKLFF
clone size: .; D gene: .; J gene: TRBJ2-5; V gene: TRBV7-3; CDR3 DNA: TGTGCCAGCAGCCCCTTTGGGGGGACAGAGACCCAGTACTTC; CDR3 protein: CASSPFGGTETQYF
clone size: .; D gene: .; J gene: TRBJ1-1; V gene: TRBV12-3/TRBV12-4; CDR3 DNA: TGTGCCAGCAGTCTATTACTCAACACTGAAGCTTTCTTT; CDR3 protein: CASSLLLNTEAFF
clone size: .; D gene: TRBD2; J gene: TRBJ2-7; V gene: TRBV27; CDR3 DNA: TGTGCCAGCAGTTCTCCGGGAGGCGGAAGCCTCTACGAGCAGTACTTC; CDR3 protein: CASSSPGGGSLYEQYF
clone size: once; D gene: TRBD1; J gene: TRBJ2-4; V gene: TRBV15; CDR3 DNA: TGTGCCATTGCGACAGGGTCGATTGCCAAAAACATTCAGTACTTC; CDR3 protein: CAIATGSIAKNIQYF
clone size: .; D gene: .; J gene: TRBJ1-2; V gene: TRBV7-2; CDR3 DNA: TGTGCCAGCAGCCCCCGGACATCCGATGGCTACACCTTC; CDR3 protein: CASSPRTSDGYTF